Sequencing of this T cell receptor beta chain was carried out in a study of blood T cell repertoires in COVID-19. The assay was immunoSEQ multiplex PCR, and TCRdb's table has in-frame clones only and misses some. The sample lists approximately 290,000 clones; around nine tenths were seen once. Trimming removed 0 bases from V and 11 bases from J; junction bases left unmatched: 4. The CDR3 sequence is 13 residues long. CDR1 MNHNS and CDR2 SASEGT come from the germline V gene. This clone was seen a handful of times. This receptor was obtained from a man between 25 and 39 years old with acute or convalescent COVID-19. What was sequenced was peripheral blood. This chain uses TRBV6-1 with TRBJ1-5, with 7 bases matching TRBD1. CDR3 nucleotide sequence: TGTGCCAGCAGTGAAGCGCTGGACAGGACCCAGCATTTT. Residues: CASSEALDRTQHF.